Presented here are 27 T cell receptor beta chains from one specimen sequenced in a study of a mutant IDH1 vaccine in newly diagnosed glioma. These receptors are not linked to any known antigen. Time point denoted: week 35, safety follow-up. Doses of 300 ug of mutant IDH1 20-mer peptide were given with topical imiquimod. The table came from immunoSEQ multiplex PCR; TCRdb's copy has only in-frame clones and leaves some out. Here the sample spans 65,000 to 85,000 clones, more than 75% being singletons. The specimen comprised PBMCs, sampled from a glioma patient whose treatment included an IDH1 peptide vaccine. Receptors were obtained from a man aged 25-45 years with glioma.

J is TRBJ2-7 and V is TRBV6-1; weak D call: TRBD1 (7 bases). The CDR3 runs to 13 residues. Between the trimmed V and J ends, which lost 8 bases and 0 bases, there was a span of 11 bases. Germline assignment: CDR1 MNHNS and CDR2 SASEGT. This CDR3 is CASRRDSSYEQYF. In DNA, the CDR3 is TGTGCCAGCCGGAGGGACAGCTCCTACGAGCAGTACTTC.

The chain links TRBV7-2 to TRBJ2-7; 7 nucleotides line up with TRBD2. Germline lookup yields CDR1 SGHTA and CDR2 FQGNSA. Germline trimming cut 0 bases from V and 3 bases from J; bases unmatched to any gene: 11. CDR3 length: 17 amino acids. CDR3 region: CASSLAEGGQIVYEQYF. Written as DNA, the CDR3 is TGTGCCAGCAGCTTAGCGGAGGGAGGGCAGATCGTCTACGAGCAGTACTTC.

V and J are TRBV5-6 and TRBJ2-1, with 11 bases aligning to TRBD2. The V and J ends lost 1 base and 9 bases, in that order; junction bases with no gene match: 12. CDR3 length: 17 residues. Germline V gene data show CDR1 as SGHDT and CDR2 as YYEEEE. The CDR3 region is CASSLIAGTSGGSEQFF. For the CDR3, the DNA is TGTGCCAGCAGCTTGATCGCCGGGACTAGCGGTGGCAGTGAGCAGTTCTTC.

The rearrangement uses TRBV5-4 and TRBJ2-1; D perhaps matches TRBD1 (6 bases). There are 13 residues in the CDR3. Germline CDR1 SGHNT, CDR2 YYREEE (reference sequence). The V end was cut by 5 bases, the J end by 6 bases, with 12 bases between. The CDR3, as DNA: TGTGCCAGCAGTCTGGGGGCTTTCAATGAGCAGTTCTTC. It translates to CASSLGAFNEQFF.

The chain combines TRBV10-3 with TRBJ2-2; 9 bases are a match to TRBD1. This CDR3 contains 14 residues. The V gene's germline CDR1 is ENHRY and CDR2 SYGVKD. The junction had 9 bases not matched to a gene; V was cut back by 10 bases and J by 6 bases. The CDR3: CATMDRGRSGELFF. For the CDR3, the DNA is TGTGCCACCATGGACAGGGGCCGGTCCGGGGAGCTGTTTTTT.

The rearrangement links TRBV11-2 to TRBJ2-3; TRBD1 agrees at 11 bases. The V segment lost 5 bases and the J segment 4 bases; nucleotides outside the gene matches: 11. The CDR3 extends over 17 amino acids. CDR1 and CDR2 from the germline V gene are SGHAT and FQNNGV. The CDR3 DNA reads TGTGCCAGCAGCAAGCCCGGACAGGGGGCGCCAGCAGATACGCAGTATTTT. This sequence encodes CASSKPGQGAPADTQYF.

CDR3 DNA: TGTGCCAGCAGCTTAACCTTTGAAGCTTTCTTT. Amino acid sequence: CASSLTFEAFF. The chain combines TRBV7-6 with TRBJ1-1; no reliable D call. Deletions cut 2 bases from V and 7 bases from J, with 5 bases between. This CDR3 is 11 amino acids long. From germline, CDR1 is SGHVS and CDR2 FNYEAQ.

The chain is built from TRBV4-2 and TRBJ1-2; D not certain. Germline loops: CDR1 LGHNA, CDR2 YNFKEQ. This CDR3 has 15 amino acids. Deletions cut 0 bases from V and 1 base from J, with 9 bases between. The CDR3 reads CASSQDRFFNYGYTF. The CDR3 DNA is TGTGCCAGCAGCCAAGACAGATTCTTTAACTATGGCTACACCTTC.

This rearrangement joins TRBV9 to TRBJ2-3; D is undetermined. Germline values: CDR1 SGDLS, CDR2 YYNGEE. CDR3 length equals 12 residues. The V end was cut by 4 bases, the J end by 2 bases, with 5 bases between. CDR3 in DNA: TGTGCCAGCAGCCCCCACACAGATACGCAGTATTTT. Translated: CASSPHTDTQYF.

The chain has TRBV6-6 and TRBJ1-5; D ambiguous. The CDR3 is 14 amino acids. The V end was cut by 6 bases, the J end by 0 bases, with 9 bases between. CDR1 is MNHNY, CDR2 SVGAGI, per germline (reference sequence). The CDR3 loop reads CASRMQYSNQPQHF. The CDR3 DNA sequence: TGTGCCAGCAGAATGCAATATAGCAATCAGCCCCAGCATTTT.

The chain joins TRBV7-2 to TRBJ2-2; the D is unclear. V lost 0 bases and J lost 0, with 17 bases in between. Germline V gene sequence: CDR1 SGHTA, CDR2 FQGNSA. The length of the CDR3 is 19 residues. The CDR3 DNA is TGTGCCAGCAGCTTAGCCCTAGGACGGTCCAACGCGAACACCGGGGAGCTGTTTTTT. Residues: CASSLALGRSNANTGELFF.

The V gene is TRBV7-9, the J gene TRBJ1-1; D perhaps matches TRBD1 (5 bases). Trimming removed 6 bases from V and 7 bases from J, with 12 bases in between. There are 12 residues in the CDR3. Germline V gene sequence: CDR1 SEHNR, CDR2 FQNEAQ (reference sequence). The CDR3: CASRIGAGEAFF. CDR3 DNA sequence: TGTGCCAGCAGGATAGGGGCAGGTGAAGCTTTCTTT.

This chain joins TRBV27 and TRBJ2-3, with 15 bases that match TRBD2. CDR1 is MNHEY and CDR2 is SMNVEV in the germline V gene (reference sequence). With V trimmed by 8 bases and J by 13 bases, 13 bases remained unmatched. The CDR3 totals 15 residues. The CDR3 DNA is TGTGCCAGCTCACGGACTAGCGGGAGGGCCAGGCTTAAGTATTTT. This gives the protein CASSRTSGRARLKYF.

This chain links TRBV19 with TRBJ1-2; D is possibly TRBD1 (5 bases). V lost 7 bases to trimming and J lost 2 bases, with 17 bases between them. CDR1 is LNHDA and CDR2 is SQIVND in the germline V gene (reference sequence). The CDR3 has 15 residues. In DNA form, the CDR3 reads TGTGCCAGTATCACGCCTGGCTGGGGGAACTATGGCTACACCTTC. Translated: CASITPGWGNYGYTF.

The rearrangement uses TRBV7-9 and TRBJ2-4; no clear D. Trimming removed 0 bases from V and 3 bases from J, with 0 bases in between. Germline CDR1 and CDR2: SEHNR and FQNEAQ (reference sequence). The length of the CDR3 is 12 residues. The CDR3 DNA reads TGTGCCAGCAGCTTAGCCAAAAACATTCAGTACTTC. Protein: CASSLAKNIQYF. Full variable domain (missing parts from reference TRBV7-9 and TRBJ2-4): DTGVSQNPRHKITKRGQNVTFRCDPISEHNRLYWYRQTLGQGPEFLTYFQNEAQLEKSRLLSDRFSAERPKGSFSTLEIQRTEQGDSAMYLCASSLAKNIQYFGAGTRLSVL.

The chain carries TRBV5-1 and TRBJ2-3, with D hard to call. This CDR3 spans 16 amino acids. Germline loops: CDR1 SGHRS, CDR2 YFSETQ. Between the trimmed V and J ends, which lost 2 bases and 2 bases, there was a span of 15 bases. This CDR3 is CASSLALVNPTDTQYF. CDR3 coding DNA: TGCGCCAGCAGCTTAGCTCTGGTAAATCCCACAGATACGCAGTATTTT.

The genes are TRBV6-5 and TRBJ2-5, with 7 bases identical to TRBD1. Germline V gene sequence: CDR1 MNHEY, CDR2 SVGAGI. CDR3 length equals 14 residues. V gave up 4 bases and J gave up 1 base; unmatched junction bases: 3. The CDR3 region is CASSFRGIQETQYF. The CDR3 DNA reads TGTGCCAGCAGTTTCAGGGGGATCCAAGAGACCCAGTACTTC.

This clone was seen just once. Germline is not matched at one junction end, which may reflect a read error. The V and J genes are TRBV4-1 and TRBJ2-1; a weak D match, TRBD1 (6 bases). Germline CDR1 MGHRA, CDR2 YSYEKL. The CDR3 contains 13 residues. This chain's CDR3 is CASSQSRTADIVF. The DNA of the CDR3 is TGCGCCAGCAGCCAATCCCGGACAGCGGATATCGTCTTC.

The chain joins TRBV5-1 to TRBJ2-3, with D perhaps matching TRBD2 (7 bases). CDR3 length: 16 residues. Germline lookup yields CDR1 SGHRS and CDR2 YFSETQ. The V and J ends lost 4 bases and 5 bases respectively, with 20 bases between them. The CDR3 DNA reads TGCGCCAGCAGCCGGGGGCTGCGGGAGTCTGGAGATACGCAGTATTTT. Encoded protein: CASSRGLRESGDTQYF.

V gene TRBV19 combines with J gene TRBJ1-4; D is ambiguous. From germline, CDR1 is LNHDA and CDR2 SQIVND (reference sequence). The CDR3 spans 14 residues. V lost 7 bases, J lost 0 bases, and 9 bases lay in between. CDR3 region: CASKVGATNEKLFF. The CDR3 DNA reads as TGTGCCAGTAAAGTAGGCGCAACTAATGAAAAACTGTTTTTT. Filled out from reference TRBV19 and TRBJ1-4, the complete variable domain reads DGGITQSPKYLFRKEGQNVTLSCEQNLNHDAMYWYRQDPGQGLRLIYYSQIVNDFQKGDIAEGYSVSREKKESFPLTVTSAQKNPTAFYLCASKVGATNEKLFFGSGTQLSVL.

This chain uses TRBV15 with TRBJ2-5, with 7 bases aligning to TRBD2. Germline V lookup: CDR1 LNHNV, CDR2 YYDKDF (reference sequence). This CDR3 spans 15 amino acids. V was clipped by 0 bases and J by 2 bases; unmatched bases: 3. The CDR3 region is CATSRDGGGQETQYF. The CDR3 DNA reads TGTGCCACCAGCAGAGATGGGGGAGGGCAAGAGACCCAGTACTTC. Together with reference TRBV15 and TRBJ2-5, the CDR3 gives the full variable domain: DAMVIQNPRYQVTQFGKPVTLSCSQTLNHNVMYWYQQKSSQAPKLLFHYYDKDFNNEADTPDNFQSRRPNTSFCFLDIRSPGLGDTAMYLCATSRDGGGQETQYFGPGTRLLVL.

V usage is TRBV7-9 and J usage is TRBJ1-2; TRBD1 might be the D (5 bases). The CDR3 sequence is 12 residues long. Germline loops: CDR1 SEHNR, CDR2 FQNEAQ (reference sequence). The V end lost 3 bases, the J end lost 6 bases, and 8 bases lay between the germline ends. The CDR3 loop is CASSFGRDGYTF. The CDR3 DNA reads TGTGCCAGCAGCTTTGGCAGGGATGGCTACACCTTC.

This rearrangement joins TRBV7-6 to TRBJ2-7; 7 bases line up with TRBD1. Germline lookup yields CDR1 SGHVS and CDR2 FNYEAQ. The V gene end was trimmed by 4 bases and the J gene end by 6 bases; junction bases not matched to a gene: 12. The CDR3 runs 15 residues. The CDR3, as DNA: TGTGCCAGCAGCTCATTGACAGGGTACCATAGCGAGCAGTACTTC. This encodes CASSSLTGYHSEQYF.

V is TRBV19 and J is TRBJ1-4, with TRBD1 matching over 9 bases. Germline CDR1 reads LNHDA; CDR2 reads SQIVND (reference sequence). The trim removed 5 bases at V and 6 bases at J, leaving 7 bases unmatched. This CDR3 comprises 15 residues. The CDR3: CASSAGQGPHEKLFF. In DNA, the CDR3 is TGTGCCAGTAGTGCCGGACAGGGGCCTCATGAAAAACTGTTTTTT. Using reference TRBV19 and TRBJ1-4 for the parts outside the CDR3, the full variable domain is DGGITQSPKYLFRKEGQNVTLSCEQNLNHDAMYWYRQDPGQGLRLIYYSQIVNDFQKGDIAEGYSVSREKKESFPLTVTSAQKNPTAFYLCASSAGQGPHEKLFFGSGTQLSVL.

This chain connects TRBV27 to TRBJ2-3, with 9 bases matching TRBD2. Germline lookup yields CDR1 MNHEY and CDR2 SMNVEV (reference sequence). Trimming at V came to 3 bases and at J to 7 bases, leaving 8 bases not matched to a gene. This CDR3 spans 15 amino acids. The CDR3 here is CASSFVAGEGNTQYF. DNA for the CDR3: TGTGCCAGCAGTTTTGTAGCGGGAGAGGGGAATACGCAGTATTTT.

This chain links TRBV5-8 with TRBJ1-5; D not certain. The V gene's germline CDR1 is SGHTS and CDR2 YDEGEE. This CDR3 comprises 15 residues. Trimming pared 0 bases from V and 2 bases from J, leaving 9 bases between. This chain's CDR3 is CASSLVTAGNQPQHF. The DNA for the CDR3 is TGTGCCAGCAGCTTGGTGACGGCTGGCAATCAGCCCCAGCATTTT.

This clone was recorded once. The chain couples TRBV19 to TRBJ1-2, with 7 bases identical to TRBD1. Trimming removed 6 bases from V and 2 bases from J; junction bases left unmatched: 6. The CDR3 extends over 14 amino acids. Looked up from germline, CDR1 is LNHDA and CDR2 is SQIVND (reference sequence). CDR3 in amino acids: CASRWDSKNYGYTF. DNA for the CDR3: TGTGCCAGTAGATGGGACAGCAAAAACTATGGCTACACCTTC.